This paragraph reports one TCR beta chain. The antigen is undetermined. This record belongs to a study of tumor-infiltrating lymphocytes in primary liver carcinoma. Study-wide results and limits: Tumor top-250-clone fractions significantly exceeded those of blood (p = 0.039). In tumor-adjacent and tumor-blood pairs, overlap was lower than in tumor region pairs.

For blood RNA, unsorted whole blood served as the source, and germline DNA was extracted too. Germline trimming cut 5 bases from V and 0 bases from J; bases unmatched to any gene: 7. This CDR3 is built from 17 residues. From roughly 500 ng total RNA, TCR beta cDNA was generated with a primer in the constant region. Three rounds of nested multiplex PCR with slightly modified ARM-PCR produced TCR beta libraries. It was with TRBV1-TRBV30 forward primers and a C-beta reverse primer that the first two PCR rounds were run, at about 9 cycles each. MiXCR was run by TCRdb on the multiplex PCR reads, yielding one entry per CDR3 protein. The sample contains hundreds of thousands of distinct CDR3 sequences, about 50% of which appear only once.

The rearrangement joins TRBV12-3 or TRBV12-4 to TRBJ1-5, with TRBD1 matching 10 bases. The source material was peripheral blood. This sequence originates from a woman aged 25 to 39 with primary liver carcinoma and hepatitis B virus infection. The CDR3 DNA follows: TGTGCCAGCAGTCCGCCCGGGACAGGGGCTAGCAATCAGCCCCAGCATTTT. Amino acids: CASSPPGTGASNQPQHF.